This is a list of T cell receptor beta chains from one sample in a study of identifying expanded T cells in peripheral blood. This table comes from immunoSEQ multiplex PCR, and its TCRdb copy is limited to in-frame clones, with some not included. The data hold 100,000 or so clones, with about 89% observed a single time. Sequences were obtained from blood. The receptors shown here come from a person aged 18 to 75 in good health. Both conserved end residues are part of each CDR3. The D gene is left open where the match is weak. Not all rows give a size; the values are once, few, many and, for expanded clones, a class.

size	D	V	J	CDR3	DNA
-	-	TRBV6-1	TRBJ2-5	CASSWEGRGQTQYF	TGTGCCAGCAGTTGGGAAGGGAGGGGGCAGACCCAGTACTTC
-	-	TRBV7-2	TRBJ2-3	CASSGQFGTDTQYF	TGTGCCAGCAGCGGTCAGTTCGGCACAGATACGCAGTATTTT
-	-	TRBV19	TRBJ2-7	CASSMAGAIYEQYF	TGTGCCAGTAGTATGGCGGGGGCGATCTACGAGCAGTACTTC
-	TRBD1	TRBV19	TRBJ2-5	CASRTGTGGEETQYF	TGTGCCAGTAGGACCGGGACAGGGGGCGAAGAGACCCAGTACTTC
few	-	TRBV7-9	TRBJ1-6	CASTLSREEHSPLHF	TGTGCCAGCACCTTAAGCAGGGAGGAGCATTCACCCCTCCACTTT
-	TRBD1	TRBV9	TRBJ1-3	CASSDQPTGPIQNTIYF	TGTGCCAGCAGCGACCAGCCGACAGGGCCCATCCAAAACACCATATATTTT
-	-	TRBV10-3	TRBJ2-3	CAISETAPDTQYF	TGTGCCATCAGTGAGACCGCACCAGATACGCAGTATTTT
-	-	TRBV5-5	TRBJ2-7	CATQLGNEQYF	TGTGCCACCCAACTGGGTAACGAGCAGTACTTC
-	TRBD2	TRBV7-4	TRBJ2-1	CASSPGIMMAGGHVKEFF	TGTGCCAGCAGCCCCGGTATTATGATGGCGGGGGGTCACGTTAAGGAGTTCTTC
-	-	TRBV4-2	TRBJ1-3	CASSPGGGTIYF	TGTGCCAGCAGCCCCGGGGGAGGCACCATATATTTT
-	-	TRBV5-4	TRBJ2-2	CASSLGGTGELFF	TGTGCCAGCAGCTTGGGGGGCACCGGGGAGCTGTTTTTT
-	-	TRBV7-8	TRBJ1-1	CASSLLSGITEAFF	TGTGCCAGCAGCTTATTGTCAGGGATAACTGAAGCTTTCTTT
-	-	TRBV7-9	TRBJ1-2	CASSPDATSYARYGYTF	TGTGCCAGCAGCCCCGATGCAACTTCCTACGCCCGCTATGGCTACACCTTC
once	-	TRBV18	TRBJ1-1	CASSPGPPSGTEAFF	TGTGCCAGCTCACCAGGCCCCCCGAGTGGCACTGAAGCTTTCTTT
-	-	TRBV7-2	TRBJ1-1	CASSLFPENTEAFF	TGTGCCAGCAGCTTATTTCCGGAGAACACTGAAGCTTTCTTT
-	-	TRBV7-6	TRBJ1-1	CASSPTLPGFLSFTEAFF	TGTGCCAGCAGCCCGACCCTCCCAGGGTTTTTATCATTCACTGAAGCTTTCTTT
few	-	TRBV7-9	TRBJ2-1	CASKAVEGFRKQFF	TGTGCCAGCAAGGCCGTGGAAGGGTTCAGGAAGCAGTTCTTC
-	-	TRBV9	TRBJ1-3	CASSSQGRFSGNTIYF	TGTGCCAGCAGCTCCCAGGGACGTTTCTCTGGAAACACCATATATTTT
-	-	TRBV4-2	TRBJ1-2	CASSITGRGGYTF	TGTGCCAGCAGCATAACAGGGAGGGGTGGCTACACCTTC
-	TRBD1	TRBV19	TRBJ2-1	CASSNTGVAANEQFF	TGTGCCAGTAGTAATACAGGGGTCGCCGCAAATGAGCAGTTCTTC
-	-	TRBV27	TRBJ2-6	CASSPWGGAGANVLTF	TGTGCCAGCAGCCCTTGGGGGGGCGCTGGGGCCAACGTCCTGACTTTC
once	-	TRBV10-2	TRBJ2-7	CASRDSPHEDREQYF	TGCGCCAGCAGAGACTCGCCCCACGAGGATCGGGAGCAGTACTTC
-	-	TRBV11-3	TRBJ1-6	CASSPRGGSSYNSPLHF	TGTGCCAGCAGCCCCCGGGGGGGGAGCTCCTATAATTCACCCCTCCACTTT
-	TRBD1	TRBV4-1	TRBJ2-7	CASSQNRGYEQYF	TGCGCCAGCAGCCAAAACAGGGGTTACGAGCAGTACTTC
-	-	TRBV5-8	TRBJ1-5	CASSPGRRQPQHF	TGTGCCAGCAGCCCGGGGCGTCGTCAGCCCCAGCATTTT
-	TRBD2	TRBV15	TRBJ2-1	CATSRGGLVGGANNEQFF	TGTGCCACCAGCAGAGGAGGGTTAGTCGGGGGGGCCAACAATGAGCAGTTCTTC
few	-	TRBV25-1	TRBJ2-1	CASRGPASNEQFF	TGTGCCAGCAGGGGGCCTGCCAGCAATGAGCAGTTCTTC
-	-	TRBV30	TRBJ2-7	CAWSAGGALSYEQYF	TGTGCCTGGAGTGCAGGGGGGGCCCTCTCCTACGAGCAGTACTTC
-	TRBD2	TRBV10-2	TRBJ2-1	CASRGTSGRYNEQFF	TGCGCCAGCAGGGGGACTAGCGGGCGCTACAATGAGCAGTTCTTC
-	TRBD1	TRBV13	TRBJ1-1	CASSPQGQGYYGAFF	TGTGCCAGCAGCCCTCAGGGACAGGGGTACTACGGAGCTTTCTTT
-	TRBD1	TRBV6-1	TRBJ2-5	CASRQPGQDEYF	TGTGCCAGCAGGCAACCGGGACAGGACGAGTACTTC
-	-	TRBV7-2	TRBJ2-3	CASSLVPGGPSSQYF	TGTGCCAGCAGCTTAGTACCCGGGGGGCCGTCCTCGCAGTATTTT
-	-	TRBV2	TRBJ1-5	CASRGRVDQPQHF	TGTGCCAGCAGGGGCAGGGTAGATCAGCCCCAGCATTTT
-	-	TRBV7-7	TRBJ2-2	CASSFGRGNTGELFF	TGTGCCAGCAGCTTTGGCAGGGGGAACACCGGGGAGCTGTTTTTT
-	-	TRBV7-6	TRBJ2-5	CASSLGGSGETQYF	TGTGCCAGCAGCTTAGGTGGGTCGGGTGAGACCCAGTACTTC
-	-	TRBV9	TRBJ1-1	CASSPRAGSRNTEAFF	TGTGCCAGCAGCCCCCGGGCAGGGAGTCGGAACACTGAAGCTTTCTTT
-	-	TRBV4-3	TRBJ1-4	CASSHRGNFGGWIDEKLFF	TGCGCCAGCAGCCATCGCGGAAATTTCGGGGGATGGATTGATGAAAAACTGTTTTTT
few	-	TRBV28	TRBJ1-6	CASSSGLINSPLHF	TGTGCCAGCAGCTCAGGGTTGATAAATTCACCCCTCCACTTT
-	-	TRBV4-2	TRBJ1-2	CASSQVGGDGALLF	TGTGCCAGCAGCCAAGTCGGGGGGGACGGTGCCCTTCTCTTC
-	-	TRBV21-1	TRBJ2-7	CASSKGLQASQASADSYEQYF	TGTGCCAGCAGCAAAGGACTACAGGCCTCCCAGGCTAGCGCCGACTCCTACGAGCAGTACTTC
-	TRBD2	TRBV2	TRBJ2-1	CAIRLAEGQFF	TGTGCCATCCGACTAGCGGAAGGACAGTTCTTC
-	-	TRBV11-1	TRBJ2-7	CASRGGSYEQYF	TGTGCCAGCAGGGGGGGATCCTACGAGCAGTACTTC
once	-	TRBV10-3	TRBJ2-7	CAISESKGGGGYEQYF	TGTGCCATCAGTGAGTCGAAAGGAGGGGGGGGATACGAGCAGTACTTC
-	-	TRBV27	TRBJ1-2	CASSLLGVASGGYTF	TGTGCCAGCAGTTTGTTGGGGGTCGCCTCCGGTGGCTACACCTTC
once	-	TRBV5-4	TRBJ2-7	CASGGGGPHSYEQYF	TGTGCCAGCGGAGGAGGGGGACCTCACTCCTACGAGCAGTACTTC
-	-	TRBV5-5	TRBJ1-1	CASSQGRGAFF	TGTGCCAGCAGCCAAGGACGGGGGGCTTTCTTT
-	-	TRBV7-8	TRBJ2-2	CASSLVEGNTGELFF	TGTGCCAGCAGCTTAGTTGAGGGGAACACCGGGGAGCTGTTTTTT
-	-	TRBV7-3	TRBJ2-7	CASSPSMGGYEQYF	TGTGCCAGCAGCCCATCTATGGGGGGTTACGAGCAGTACTTC
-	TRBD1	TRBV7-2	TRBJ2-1	CASSAGTGGNEQFF	TGTGCCAGCTCCGCCGGGACAGGGGGCAATGAGCAGTTCTTC
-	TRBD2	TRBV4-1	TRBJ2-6	CASSQDRASGGSGANVLTF	TGCGCCAGCAGCCAAGATCGGGCTAGCGGGGGGTCGGGGGCCAACGTCCTGACTTTC
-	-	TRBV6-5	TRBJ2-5	CASSYAGTQYF	TGTGCCAGCAGTTACGCTGGGACCCAGTACTTC
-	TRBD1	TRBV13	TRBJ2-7	CASSRMGQGDEQYF	TGTGCCAGCAGCCGCATGGGACAGGGGGACGAGCAGTACTTC
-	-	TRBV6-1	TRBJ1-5	CASSDSRNQPQHF	TGTGCCAGCAGTGATAGTAGAAATCAGCCCCAGCATTTT
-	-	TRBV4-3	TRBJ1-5	CASSQDIGEGQPQHF	TGCGCCAGCAGCCAAGATATAGGGGAGGGACAGCCCCAGCATTTT
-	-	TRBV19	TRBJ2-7	CASSIPFQTYDCEQYF	TGTGCCAGTAGTATACCGTTCCAGACTTATGACTGCGAGCAGTACTTC
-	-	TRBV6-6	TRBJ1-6	CASSYSRNSPLHF	TGTGCCAGCAGTTACTCGCGTAATTCACCCCTCCACTTT
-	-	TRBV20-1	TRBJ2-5	CSAAPRETQYF	TGCAGTGCAGCCCCGCGGGAGACCCAGTACTTC
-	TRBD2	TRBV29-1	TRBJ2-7	CSVEKSGGTHYEQYF	TGCAGCGTTGAAAAGAGCGGGGGGACCCACTACGAGCAGTACTTC
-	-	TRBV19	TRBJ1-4	CASSIGVRLNEKLFF	TGTGCCAGTAGTATTGGGGTCAGACTTAATGAAAAACTGTTTTTT
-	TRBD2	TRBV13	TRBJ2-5	CASSYLPAGGSRAQYF	TGTGCCAGCAGCTACCTCCCCGCGGGGGGGTCCCGGGCCCAGTACTTC